This is a list of T cell receptor beta chains from one sample in a study of cytomegalovirus exposure and HLA in healthy donors. Only in-frame clones appear in the TCRdb table, and some are missing; sequencing was by immunoSEQ multiplex PCR. This table has hundreds of thousands of clones, about nine tenths appearing once. The sequenced sample consisted of PBMCs. The receptors were gathered from a woman aged 18-30 years in good health and CMV-seronegative. The CDR3 runs from the conserved cysteine through the conserved F or W. D genes are given only for firm matches.

TRBV1	.	TRBJ2-1	15	CTSSQDWSSYNEQFF
TRBV6-5	TRBD1	TRBJ2-7	13	CASSPDRGYEQYF
TRBV9	.	TRBJ2-5	15	CASSVVQGGQETQYF
TRBV7-9	.	TRBJ2-3	16	CASSLLDFGGTDTQYF
TRBV2	.	TRBJ1-5	15	CASSVSGRGNQPQHF
TRBV2	TRBD2	TRBJ2-1	13	CASRRAGGSEQFF
TRBV9	.	TRBJ1-5	15	CASSERDTANQPQHF
TRBV19	.	TRBJ1-2	14	CASIFRQGYYGYTF
TRBV29-1	.	TRBJ1-1	12	CSGGGSNTEAFF
TRBV2	.	TRBJ1-2	15	CASSEETGSYRGYTF
TRBV5-4	.	TRBJ2-1	15	CASSLGRQGYNEQFF
TRBV5-1	.	TRBJ2-2	15	CASGPGGSNTGELFF
TRBV5-1	TRBD1	TRBJ2-1	14	CASRKPDRGDEQFF
TRBV5-1	TRBD1	TRBJ1-1	14	CASSPGQGAGEAFF